One and the same sample provided the 7 T cell receptor beta chains below, sequenced in a study of blood T cell repertoires in COVID-19. The data were produced by immunoSEQ multiplex PCR, yet TCRdb's version contains in-frame clones alone and is incomplete. In the table there are about 250,000 clones, 86% of which are singletons. The sequencing input was peripheral blood. The receptors shown here come from a woman at least 80 years old with COVID-19, enrolled during active disease.

V gene TRBV5-1 combines with J gene TRBJ1-3, with D possibly matching TRBD1 (6 bases). Germline V CDR1 and CDR2: SGHRS, YFSETQ. V shed 4 bases and J shed 0 bases, with 14 bases lying between them. The CDR3 has 16 residues. The CDR3: CASSPGGAYSGNTIYF. The CDR3 region has the DNA TGCGCCAGCAGCCCTGGGGGGGCCTACTCTGGAAACACCATATATTTT.

The chain links TRBV2 to TRBJ2-3, with a possible D match to TRBD2 (7 bases). V shed 7 bases and J shed 0 bases, with 14 bases lying between them. The CDR3 runs to 15 residues. Germline CDR1 and CDR2: SNHLY and FYNNEI. Here the CDR3 reads CASKGEGGSTDTQYF. CDR3 nucleotides: TGTGCCAGCAAGGGGGAGGGTGGCAGCACAGATACGCAGTATTTT.

This clone was seen just once. V and J are TRBV2 and TRBJ2-4, with 10 positions matching TRBD1. This CDR3 is 13 amino acids long. Germline-derived CDR1 and CDR2 are SNHLY and FYNNEI. V was clipped by 11 bases and J by 0 bases; unmatched bases: 1. The CDR3 DNA is TGTGCCGGGACAGGGGTAGCCAAAAACATTCAGTACTTC. It yields the protein CAGTGVAKNIQYF.

The rearrangement links TRBV5-4 to TRBJ1-1; 7 nucleotides agree with TRBD1. Germline V gene lookup returns CDR1 SGHNT and CDR2 YYREEE (reference sequence). CDR3 length equals 14 residues. With 3 bases clipped from V and 1 base from J, the junction kept 3 bases outside the gene matches. As DNA, the CDR3 is TGTGCCAGCAGCTCAGGGACAGAGAACACTGAAGCTTTCTTT. It is translated as CASSSGTENTEAFF.

This chain connects TRBV15 to TRBJ1-1, with TRBD1 as a possible D gene (6 bases). The CDR3 covers 13 residues. The germline gives CDR1 LNHNV, CDR2 YYDKDF (reference sequence). V dropped 5 bases and J dropped 3 bases, with 10 bases sitting between them. CDR3 region: CATSQSGDTEAFF. Here the CDR3 DNA reads TGTGCCACCAGCCAATCAGGGGACACTGAAGCTTTCTTT.

V usage is TRBV5-4 and J usage is TRBJ2-7, with a tentative D call TRBD1 (8 bases). CDR3 size: 16 residues. Trimming left V 3 bases short and J 7 bases short, with 23 bases between. Germline loops: CDR1 SGHNT, CDR2 YYREEE (reference sequence). The CDR3, as DNA: TGTGCCAGCAGCTCGGGGGGCTGGCAGGGGGCTGGAGAGCAGTACTTC. This codes for CASSSGGWQGAGEQYF.

This rearrangement joins TRBV5-1 to TRBJ2-5; 11 bases are shared with TRBD2. CDR3 length: 17 amino acids. V lost 0 bases to trimming and J lost 7 bases; unmatched junction nucleotides: 11. Germline CDR1 SGHRS, CDR2 YFSETQ. The CDR3 bases are TGCGCCAGCAGCTTGGAAGGACTAGCGGGCTCCGGGGGGACCCAGTACTTC. It specifies CASSLEGLAGSGGTQYF.